This T cell receptor beta chain emerged from a study of blood T cell repertoires in COVID-19. For the study at large: Samples taken during acute and convalescent COVID-19 were collected in the United States, Italy and Spain. PBMCs, B-cell-depleted T cells, or T cells provided the cDNA or gDNA that made up the material.

Authors' methods: Amplifying reference gene primers gave estimates of nucleated cell counts. Clones were sequenced by immunoSEQ multiplex PCR, and TCRdb holds only the in-frame ones, with some missing. V, J and clone size reflect that table, while D and trimming were determined from the DNA. Among 90,000 to 130,000 clones listed, around 84% were seen once. V shed 6 bases, J shed 5 bases, and the junction held 7 bases outside the gene matches. The CDR3 is 15 amino acids. Germline CDR1 MNHEY, CDR2 SVGAGI. The gene calls are TRBV6-5 and TRBJ1-4; 9 nucleotides line up with TRBD1. The receptor's source is a man in his forties or fifties with acute or convalescent COVID-19. Input material: peripheral blood. The CDR3 loop reads CASSLLGTGNEKLFF. The CDR3 DNA reads as TGTGCCAGCAGCTTGCTTGGGACAGGGAATGAAAAACTGTTTTTT.